This record covers a single T cell receptor beta chain. The assay was immunoSEQ multiplex PCR, and TCRdb's table has in-frame clones only and misses some. The repertoire holds about 2.1 million clones, with around 95% as singletons. Germline-derived CDR1 and CDR2 are LNHNV and YYDKDF (reference sequence). The CDR3 consists of 15 residues. Between the trimmed V and J ends, which lost 2 bases and 2 bases, there was a span of 11 bases. Naive CD8 isolation took CD45RO-negative cells positively selected for CCR7 and excluded terminally differentiated effector memory CD45RA+ cells. The entry originates in a study of shared clonotypes between healthy human individuals.

The rearrangement uses TRBV15 and TRBJ2-3; D remains unclear. The sequencing input was naive CD8+ T cells from PBMCs. The clonotype originates from a man younger than 35 in good health. Some clones in this sample may be carry-over from other donors' samples. The CDR3 DNA is TGTGCCACCAGCAGATCAGGCGGACCCACAGATACGCAGTATTTT. It translates to CATSRSGGPTDTQYF.